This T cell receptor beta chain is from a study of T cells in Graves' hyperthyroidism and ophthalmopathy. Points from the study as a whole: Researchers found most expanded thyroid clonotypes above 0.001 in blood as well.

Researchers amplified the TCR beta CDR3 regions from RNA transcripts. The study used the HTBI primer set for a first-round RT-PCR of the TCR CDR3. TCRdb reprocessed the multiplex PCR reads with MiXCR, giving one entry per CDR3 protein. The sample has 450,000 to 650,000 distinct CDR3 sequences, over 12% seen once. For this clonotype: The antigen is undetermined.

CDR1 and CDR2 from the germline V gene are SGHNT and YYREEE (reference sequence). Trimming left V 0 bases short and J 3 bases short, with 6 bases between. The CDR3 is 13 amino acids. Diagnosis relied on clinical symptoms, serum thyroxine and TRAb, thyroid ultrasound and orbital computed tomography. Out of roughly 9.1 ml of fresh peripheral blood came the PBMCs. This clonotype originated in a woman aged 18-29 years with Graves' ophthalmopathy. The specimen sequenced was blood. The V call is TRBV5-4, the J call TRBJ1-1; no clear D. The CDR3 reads CASSLAGYTEAFF. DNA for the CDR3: TGTGCCAGCAGCTTGGCCGGTTACACTGAAGCTTTCTTT.